What follows are 13 T cell receptor beta chains derived from one specimen sequenced in a study of T-cell reconstitution after alpha-beta-depleted transplantation in children. The TCRbeta library was prepared with unique molecular identifiers. TCRdb called the PCR reads again in MiXCR, with one record for every CDR3 protein. The data contain tens of thousands of distinct CDR3 sequences, roughly 50% of them singletons. The sequenced sample was peripheral blood, obtained before TCRalphabeta/CD19-depleted stem cell transplant. These receptors came from a boy under two years old with SCID, due to receive a stem cell transplant.

The rearrangement joins TRBV12-3 or TRBV12-4 to TRBJ1-5; D is unclear. Deletions cut 5 bases from V and 2 bases from J, with 10 bases between. The CDR3 sequence is 14 residues long. DNA of the CDR3: TGTGCCAGCAGTCCCGACCGGGGCAATCAGCCCCAGCATTTT. Amino acid sequence: CASSPDRGNQPQHF.

This clonotype has only a few counts. The rearrangement links TRBV6-1 to TRBJ2-1, with D possibly TRBD2 on 7 matching bases. This CDR3 has 12 amino acids. In germline, CDR1 is MNHNS, CDR2 SASEGT. V dropped 6 bases and J dropped 12 bases, with 15 bases sitting between them. CDR3 sequence: CASSLTGRGQFF. The CDR3, as DNA: TGTGCCAGCAGCTTAACAGGGAGGGGGCAGTTCTTC.

The V call is TRBV6-2 or TRBV6-3, the J call TRBJ2-1, with 10 bases lining up with TRBD2. The V gene end was trimmed by 2 bases and the J gene end by 3 bases; junction bases not matched to a gene: 1. Germline loops: CDR1 MNHEY, CDR2 SVGEGT. The CDR3 consists of 15 residues. The CDR3 sequence: CASSYGTSVYNEQFF. In DNA form, the CDR3 reads TGTGCCAGCAGTTACGGGACTAGCGTCTACAATGAGCAGTTCTTC.

The chain couples TRBV4-3 to TRBJ1-6; D gene unclear. The ends were cut back, 0 bases at V and 8 bases at J, with 5 bases in the middle. The germline CDR1 and CDR2 sequences are LGHNA and YSLEER. The CDR3 has 13 residues. This CDR3 reads CASSQDGDSPLHF. The CDR3, as DNA: TGCGCCAGCAGCCAAGATGGGGATTCACCCCTCCACTTT.

J is TRBJ2-4 and V is TRBV6-1; D call uncertain. Germline V gene lookup returns CDR1 MNHNS and CDR2 SASEGT. The V end lost 2 bases, the J end lost 15 bases, and 11 bases lay between the germline ends. This CDR3 spans 11 amino acids. As DNA, the CDR3 is TGTGCCAGCAGTGAATACAGTGTATGGTACTTC. Translated: CASSEYSVWYF.

This clonotype occurred a few times. Here the CDR3 DNA reads TGTGCCAGCAGTCATAATAGCGGGGGGGCCGGGTCAGATACGCAGTATTTT. Protein sequence: CASSHNSGGAGSDTQYF. The chain has TRBV28 and TRBJ2-3; 11 positions agree with TRBD2. This CDR3 comprises 17 residues. The trim removed 5 bases at V and 4 bases at J, leaving 11 bases unmatched. Germline loops: CDR1 MDHEN, CDR2 SYDVKM.

The chain uses TRBV5-1 and TRBJ1-1, with a weak D call TRBD1 (5 bases). V was trimmed by 2 bases and J by 4 bases, leaving 12 bases between them. The CDR3 length is 14 residues. Germline V gene data show CDR1 as SGHRS and CDR2 as YFSETQ. CDR3 sequence reads: CASSFQGEGTEAFF. The CDR3 nucleotides are TGCGCCAGCAGCTTCCAGGGAGAGGGCACTGAAGCTTTCTTT.

With regard to this clonotype: One end of the junction does not line up with germline, which may come from a read error. The chain joins TRBV27 to TRBJ2-7, with 8 bases fitting TRBD1. The CDR3 contains 18 residues. The germline V gene encodes CDR1 MNHEY and CDR2 SMNVEV (reference sequence). For the CDR3, the DNA is TGCACCAGCAGTTCTCATCTTCCACCGGGACAGGATTCCTACGAGCAGTACTTC. This codes for CTSSSHLPPGQDSYEQYF.

This clonotype was counted only a few times. The chain joins TRBV12-3 or TRBV12-4 to TRBJ2-3; the D is unclear. V was shortened by 3 bases and J by 1 base, with 5 bases between the two germline ends. CDR3 length: 13 amino acids. The CDR3 protein is CASSFSGTDTQYF. In DNA form, the CDR3 reads TGTGCCAGCAGTTTTTCCGGCACAGATACGCAGTATTTT.

Only a few counts were recorded for this clonotype. The chain couples TRBV5-8 to TRBJ1-2; 7 bases agree with TRBD1. Trimming cost V 1 base and J 7 bases; bases outside gene matches: 4. The CDR3 contains 13 residues. Germline values: CDR1 SGHTS, CDR2 YDEGEE. The CDR3 spells CASSLRTGGGYTF. In DNA, the CDR3 is TGTGCCAGCAGCTTGCGGACAGGTGGTGGCTACACCTTC.

The chain carries TRBV12-3 or TRBV12-4 and TRBJ2-7; D remains unclear. Trimming took 4 bases from V and 7 from J, leaving 8 bases between them. CDR3 size: 11 residues. CDR3 loop: CASSSVEEQYF. For the CDR3, the DNA is TGTGCCAGCAGTTCCGTTGAGGAGCAGTACTTC.

The chain combines TRBV10-3 with TRBJ1-5; D gene unclear. CDR3 length equals 13 residues. Germline V gene sequence: CDR1 ENHRY, CDR2 SYGVKD. Trimming shortened V by 8 bases and J by 0 bases, and 8 bases separated the two germline ends. The CDR3 nucleotides read TGTGCCATCTCCGATCATAGCAATCAGCCCCAGCATTTT. Amino acid sequence: CAISDHSNQPQHF.

The chain combines TRBV20-1 with TRBJ2-7; 7 bases agree with TRBD2. The germline gives CDR1 DFQATT, CDR2 SNEGSKA (reference sequence). The ends lost 0 bases at V and 5 bases at J; junction bases unmatched: 4. The CDR3 runs 13 residues. CDR3 sequence (DNA): TGCAGTGCTAGAGATCTCGGGGGGAACGAGCAGTACTTC. Protein product: CSARDLGGNEQYF.